One sample yielded the 6 T cell receptor beta chains listed below, sequenced in a study of immune evolution from preneoplasia to lung adenocarcinoma. The method was immunoSEQ multiplex PCR; TCRdb's version includes in-frame clones alone and lacks a portion of them. This repertoire shows about 8,300 clones, approximately 83% found once; its top ten account for more than 5%. The specimen sequenced was FFPE minimally invasive lung adenocarcinoma tissue. All receptors derive from a person aged 65 to 79 with lung adenocarcinoma.

V is TRBV7-8 and J is TRBJ1-2, with 10 bases that match TRBD1. Germline values: CDR1 SGHVS, CDR2 FQNEAQ. V lost 3 bases to trimming and J lost 6 bases; unmatched junction nucleotides: 7. This CDR3 has 15 amino acids. CDR3: CASSFYAGQGHGYTF. In nucleotides, the CDR3 is TGTGCCAGCAGCTTTTACGCGGGACAGGGGCATGGCTACACCTTC.

The chain uses TRBV5-1 and TRBJ1-4, with D possibly matching TRBD1 (5 bases). V was trimmed by 0 bases and J by 0 bases, leaving 6 bases between them. The CDR3 has 15 amino acids. Germline CDR1 reads SGHRS; CDR2 reads YFSETQ. CDR3 region: CASSLGGATNEKLFF. The CDR3 region has the DNA TGCGCCAGCAGCTTGGGAGGGGCAACTAATGAAAAACTGTTTTTT.

The genes are TRBV28 and TRBJ1-2, with D unresolved. The germline V gene has CDR1 MDHEN and CDR2 SYDVKM. Trimming removed 1 base at V and 0 bases at J, with 6 bases between. The CDR3 contains 14 residues. CDR3 in DNA: TGTGCCAGCAGTTTATATACTACTAACTATGGCTACACCTTC. Translation gives CASSLYTTNYGYTF.

This chain uses TRBV6-1 with TRBJ1-2; D ambiguous. CDR1 and CDR2 (germline): MNHNS, SASEGT. Trimming removed 6 bases at V and 0 bases at J, with 8 bases between. CDR3 size: 13 residues. The CDR3 here is CASRRQANYGYTF. The CDR3 DNA follows: TGTGCCAGCAGGAGACAAGCTAACTATGGCTACACCTTC.

This rearrangement joins TRBV13 to TRBJ2-1, with TRBD1 as a possible D gene (6 bases). Between the trimmed V and J ends, which lost 2 bases and 8 bases, there was a span of 13 bases. The CDR3 contains 14 residues. Germline V gene sequence: CDR1 PRHDT, CDR2 FYEKMQ (reference sequence). CDR3 DNA: TGTGCCAGCAGCTTACTCTCAGGGGACGATGAGCAGTTCTTC. Translated: CASSLLSGDDEQFF.

The chain uses TRBV27 and TRBJ1-2, with 8 bases that match TRBD1. The length of the CDR3 is 12 residues. Germline CDR1 is MNHEY and CDR2 is SMNVEV (reference sequence). J gave up 7 bases and V 6 bases, and 4 bases lay outside the gene matches. For the CDR3, the DNA is TGTGCCAGCAGGGACAGGGCGGCTGGCTACACCTTC. Translation gives CASRDRAAGYTF.